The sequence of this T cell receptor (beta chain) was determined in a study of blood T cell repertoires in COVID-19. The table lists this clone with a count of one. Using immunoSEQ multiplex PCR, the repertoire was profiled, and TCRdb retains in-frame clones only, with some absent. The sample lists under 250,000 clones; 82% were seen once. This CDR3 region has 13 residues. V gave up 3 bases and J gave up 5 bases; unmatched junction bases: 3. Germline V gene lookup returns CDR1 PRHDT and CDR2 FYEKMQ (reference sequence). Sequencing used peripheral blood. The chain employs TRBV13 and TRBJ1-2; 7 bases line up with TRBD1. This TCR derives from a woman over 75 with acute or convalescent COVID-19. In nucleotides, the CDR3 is TGTGCCAGCAGCTTGGGACAGAGATATGGCTACACCTTC. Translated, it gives CASSLGQRYGYTF.